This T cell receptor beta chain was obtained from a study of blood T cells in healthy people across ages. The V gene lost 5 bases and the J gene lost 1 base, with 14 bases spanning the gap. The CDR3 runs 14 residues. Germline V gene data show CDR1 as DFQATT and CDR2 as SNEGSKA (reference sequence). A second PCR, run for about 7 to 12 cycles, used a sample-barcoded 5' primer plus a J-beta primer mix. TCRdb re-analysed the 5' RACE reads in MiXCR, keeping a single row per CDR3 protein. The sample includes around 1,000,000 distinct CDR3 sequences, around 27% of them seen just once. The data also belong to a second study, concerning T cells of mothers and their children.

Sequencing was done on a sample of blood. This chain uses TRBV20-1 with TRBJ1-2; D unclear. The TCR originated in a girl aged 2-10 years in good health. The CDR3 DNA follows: TGCAGTGCTCCCATGTTGGGTTTTAACTATGGCTACACCTTC. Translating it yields CSAPMLGFNYGYTF.